These T cell receptor beta chains were read from a single sample in a study of cytomegalovirus exposure and HLA in healthy donors. Sequencing was performed with immunoSEQ multiplex PCR; in TCRdb, only in-frame clones are kept and a portion is missing. The sample records about 100,000 clones, 77% being singletons. Sequencing used PBMCs. The source is a male donor in good health and CMV-seropositive. Each CDR3 is given with its conserved first and last residue. The D gene is left open where the match is weak. Clone size is not always given. Where it is, it says once, few, many or a class for expanded clones.

clone_size	d_call	v_call	j_call	cdr3_aa	cdr3_nt
.	TRBD2	TRBV2	TRBJ2-3	CASRGLAGGADPQYF	TGTGCCAGCCGGGGACTAGCGGGGGGGGCCGACCCGCAGTATTTT
.	.	TRBV6-6	TRBJ1-1	CASSYLEGPIEAFF	TGTGCCAGCAGTTACTTGGAGGGCCCGATAGAAGCTTTCTTT
.	TRBD2	TRBV9	TRBJ2-7	CASSPGIAGGYEQYF	TGTGCCAGCAGCCCCGGGATAGCGGGAGGCTACGAGCAGTACTTC
few	.	TRBV6-4	TRBJ1-1	CASSETPGENTEAFF	TGTGCCAGCAGTGAAACCCCGGGGGAGAACACTGAAGCTTTCTTT
.	TRBD2	TRBV4-3	TRBJ2-1	CASSQDLPSREGLNEQFF	TGCGCCAGCAGCCAAGATTTACCTTCGAGGGAGGGCCTCAATGAGCAGTTCTTC
.	TRBD1	TRBV6-5	TRBJ1-5	CASRTGEWQPQHF	TGTGCCAGCAGAACAGGGGAATGGCAGCCCCAGCATTTT
.	.	TRBV5-6	TRBJ1-4	CASSLVRGGELFF	TGTGCCAGCAGCCTCGTCAGGGGCGGTGAACTGTTTTTT
.	TRBD2	TRBV6-1	TRBJ2-1	CASSAGTSGSYNEQFF	TGTGCCAGCAGTGCCGGGACTAGCGGGAGCTACAATGAGCAGTTCTTC
.	.	TRBV19	TRBJ1-1	CASGEGWRTEAFF	TGTGCCAGCGGAGAGGGCTGGCGCACTGAAGCTTTCTTT
.	.	TRBV2	TRBJ2-7	CASRRVSYEQYF	TGTGCCAGCAGGCGGGTCTCCTACGAGCAGTACTTC
.	.	TRBV15	TRBJ1-2	CATSRDLYGYTF	TGTGCCACCAGCAGAGACCTCTATGGCTACACCTTC
few	.	TRBV5-1	TRBJ2-3	CASSLVQERDTQYF	TGCGCCAGCAGCTTGGTGCAGGAACGAGATACGCAGTATTTT
.	TRBD1	TRBV5-4	TRBJ2-5	CASSGQGQETQYF	TGTGCCAGCAGTGGACAGGGCCAAGAGACCCAGTACTTC
.	.	TRBV7-9	TRBJ2-2	CASSFINPTGTGELFF	TGTGCCAGCAGCTTCATAAATCCTACAGGAACCGGGGAGCTGTTTTTT
.	.	TRBV27	TRBJ2-2	CASSTGRGELFF	TGTGCCAGCAGTACGGGTCGTGGGGAGCTGTTTTTT
.	TRBD1	TRBV27	TRBJ1-5	CASSATGTGQPQHF	TGTGCCAGCAGCGCGACAGGGACAGGCCAGCCCCAGCATTTT
once	.	TRBV7-9	TRBJ2-7	CSSSLDNYEQYF	TGTTCCAGCAGCTTAGATAACTACGAGCAGTACTTC
.	TRBD2	TRBV13	TRBJ2-3	CASSFNVAGVRRTDTQYF	TGTGCCAGCAGCTTTAATGTAGCGGGAGTCCGGCGCACAGATACGCAGTATTTT
once	.	TRBV5-1	TRBJ2-5	CASSLEGTAGETQYF	TGCGCCAGCAGCTTGGAGGGGACCGCGGGGGAGACCCAGTACTTC
.	.	TRBV6-1	TRBJ1-4	CASSEYRTTNEKLFF	TGTGCCAGCAGTGAGTACAGAACAACTAATGAAAAACTGTTTTTT
few	TRBD2	TRBV19	TRBJ2-7	CASSIAGTSYEQYF	TGTGCCAGTAGTATTGCAGGGACTAGCTACGAGCAGTACTTC
few	.	TRBV30	TRBJ1-1	CAWSTGVTEAFF	TGTGCCTGGAGTACGGGGGTCACTGAAGCTTTCTTT
.	.	TRBV7-9	TRBJ1-4	CSSSRRGRGRDEKLFF	TGTTCCAGCAGCCGGAGAGGCCGCGGGCGGGATGAAAAACTGTTTTTT
.	TRBD2	TRBV9	TRBJ2-1	CASSQAGGPFNEQFF	TGTGCCAGCAGCCAAGCGGGAGGGCCTTTCAATGAGCAGTTCTTC
few	.	TRBV6-6	TRBJ1-1	CASSWGTGGYTEAFF	TGTGCCAGCAGCTGGGGGACTGGGGGATACACTGAAGCTTTCTTT
.	.	TRBV2	TRBJ1-6	CASSEPGAGSPLHF	TGTGCCAGCAGTGAGCCAGGGGCAGGTTCACCCCTCCACTTT
.	TRBD2	TRBV30	TRBJ2-7	CAWSPGLAGAYEQYF	TGTGCCTGGAGTCCCGGACTAGCGGGAGCCTACGAGCAGTACTTC
.	.	TRBV7-2	TRBJ2-7	CASSFNPGTSNSYEQYF	TGTGCCAGCAGCTTTAATCCCGGGACATCCAACTCCTACGAGCAGTACTTC
.	TRBD1	TRBV19	TRBJ1-5	CASRRTGENQPQHF	TGTGCCAGTAGGAGGACAGGGGAAAATCAGCCCCAGCATTTT
.	TRBD1	TRBV6-1	TRBJ2-1	CASSFRDSVFFEQFF	TGTGCCAGCAGTTTCCGGGACAGTGTATTCTTCGAGCAGTTCTTC
.	TRBD1	TRBV5-6	TRBJ1-2	CASSLGQGVRGYTF	TGTGCCAGCAGCCTGGGACAGGGGGTACGAGGCTACACCTTC
.	.	TRBV4-1	TRBJ2-7	CASSQRMSGGRDEQYF	TGCGCCAGCAGCCAAAGGATGTCGGGCGGGCGGGACGAGCAGTACTTC
few	.	TRBV4-2	TRBJ2-3	CASSLSSPIAADTQYF	TGTGCCAGCAGCTTGTCATCCCCAATCGCGGCAGATACGCAGTATTTT
.	.	TRBV7-8	TRBJ2-7	CASSLGGPYEQYF	TGTGCCAGCAGCTTGGGCGGGCCCTACGAGCAGTACTTC
.	TRBD1	TRBV4-1	TRBJ1-2	CASSQGQWSTGYTF	TGCGCCAGCAGCCAGGGACAGTGGTCGACAGGCTACACCTTC
.	.	TRBV21-1	TRBJ1-6	CASSKVKPCEINSPLHF	TGTGCCAGCAGCAAAGTCAAGCCCTGTGAAATTAATTCACCCCTCCACTTT
few	TRBD1	TRBV7-2	TRBJ2-3	CASSRTGGDTQYF	TGTGCCAGCAGCCGGACAGGGGGAGATACGCAGTATTTT
.	TRBD2	TRBV27	TRBJ2-1	CASRKREGREQFF	TGTGCCAGCAGAAAGCGGGAGGGCCGGGAGCAGTTCTTC
.	TRBD2	TRBV7-8	TRBJ2-3	CASSLWYGGGAGTDTQYF	TGTGCCAGCAGCTTATGGTACGGGGGGGGAGCAGGCACAGATACGCAGTATTTT
.	.	TRBV27	TRBJ2-2	CATSWGDTGELFF	TGTGCCACATCATGGGGGGACACCGGGGAGCTGTTTTTT
.	.	TRBV11-3	TRBJ2-7	CASSLQGSYEQYF	TGTGCCAGCAGCTTACAGGGTTCCTACGAGCAGTACTTC
.	TRBD1	TRBV7-9	TRBJ1-5	CASSLGTGGNQPQHF	TGTGCCAGCAGCTTAGGGACAGGAGGCAATCAGCCCCAGCATTTT
.	.	TRBV6-5	TRBJ2-7	CASRPGATYEQYF	TGTGCCAGCAGGCCAGGGGCAACTTACGAGCAGTACTTC
.	TRBD2	TRBV5-4	TRBJ2-3	CASSLAGASSTDTQYF	TGTGCCAGCAGCTTAGCGGGAGCGTCTAGCACAGATACGCAGTATTTT